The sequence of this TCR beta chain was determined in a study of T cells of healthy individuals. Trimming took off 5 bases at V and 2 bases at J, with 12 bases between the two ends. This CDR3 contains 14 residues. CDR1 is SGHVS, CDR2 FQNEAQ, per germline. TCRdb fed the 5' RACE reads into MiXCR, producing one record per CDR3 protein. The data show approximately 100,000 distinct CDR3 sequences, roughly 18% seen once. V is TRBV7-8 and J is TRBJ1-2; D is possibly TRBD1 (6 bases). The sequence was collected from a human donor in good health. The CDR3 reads CASSVRTENYGYTF. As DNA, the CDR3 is TGTGCCAGCAGCGTTAGGACAGAGAACTATGGCTACACCTTC.